The 2 T cell receptor beta chains reported below all come from one sample, sequenced in a study of shared clonotypes between healthy human individuals. Repertoires were generated with immunoSEQ multiplex PCR, while TCRdb's copy carries only in-frame clones and drops some. The sample holds 850,000 to 1,100,000 clones, approximately 80% seen once. Input material: memory CD4+ T cells from PBMCs. Subset: CD45RA-negative fraction. These receptors were taken from a man in his late teens or twenties in good health. Some clones in this sample may be carry-over from other donors' samples.

V gene TRBV5-4 combines with J gene TRBJ2-3; tentatively, D is TRBD1 (6 bases). V lost 3 bases and J lost 4, with 24 bases in between. Germline assignment: CDR1 SGHNT and CDR2 YYREEE (reference sequence). This CDR3 is 18 amino acids long. The CDR3 loop is CASSSPAGAAVNADTQYF. CDR3 DNA sequence: TGTGCCAGCAGCTCACCCGCAGGGGCCGCCGTGAATGCAGATACGCAGTATTTT.

The gene calls are TRBV19 and TRBJ2-5; D is ambiguous. V was trimmed by 3 bases and J by 5 bases, leaving 10 bases between them. The CDR3 length is 13 residues. CDR1 LNHDA and CDR2 SQIVND come from the germline V gene (reference sequence). In DNA form, the CDR3 reads TGTGCCAGTAGTATCTTATTCGGGGAGACCCAGTACTTC. Translating gives CASSILFGETQYF.